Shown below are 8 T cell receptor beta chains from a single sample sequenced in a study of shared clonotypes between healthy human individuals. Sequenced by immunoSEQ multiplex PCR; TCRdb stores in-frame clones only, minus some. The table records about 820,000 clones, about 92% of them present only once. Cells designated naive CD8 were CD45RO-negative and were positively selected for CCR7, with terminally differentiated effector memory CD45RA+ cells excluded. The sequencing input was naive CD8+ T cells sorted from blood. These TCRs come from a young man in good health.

The DNA for the CDR3 is TGCGCCAGCAGGAGTACAGAGAATGAAAAACTGTTTTTT. Protein sequence: CASRSTENEKLFF. The rearrangement uses TRBV4-3 and TRBJ1-4; D gene ambiguous. Germline V CDR1 and CDR2: LGHNA, YSLEER. The CDR3 has 13 amino acids. Trimming left V 6 bases short and J 5 bases short, with 10 bases between.

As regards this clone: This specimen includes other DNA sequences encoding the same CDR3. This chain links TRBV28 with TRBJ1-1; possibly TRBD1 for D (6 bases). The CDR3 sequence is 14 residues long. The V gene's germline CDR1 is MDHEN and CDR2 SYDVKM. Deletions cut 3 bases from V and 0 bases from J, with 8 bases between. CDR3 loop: CASSFPGVNTEAFF. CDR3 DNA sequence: TGTGCCAGCAGTTTCCCAGGGGTGAACACTGAAGCTTTCTTT.

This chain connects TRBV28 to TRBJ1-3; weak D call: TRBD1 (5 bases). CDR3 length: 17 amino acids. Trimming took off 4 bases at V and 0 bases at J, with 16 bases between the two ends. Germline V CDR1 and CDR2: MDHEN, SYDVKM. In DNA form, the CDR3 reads TGTGCCAGCAGTTGGGGGTCAGGCGGGATCTCTGGAAACACCATATATTTT. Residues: CASSWGSGGISGNTIYF.

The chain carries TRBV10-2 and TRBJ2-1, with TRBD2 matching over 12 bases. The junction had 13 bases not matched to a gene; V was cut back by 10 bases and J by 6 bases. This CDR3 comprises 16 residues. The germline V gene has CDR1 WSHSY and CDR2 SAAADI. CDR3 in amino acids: CATLGASGRASNEQFF. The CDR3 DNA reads TGCGCCACCCTGGGGGCTAGCGGGAGGGCCAGCAATGAGCAGTTCTTC.

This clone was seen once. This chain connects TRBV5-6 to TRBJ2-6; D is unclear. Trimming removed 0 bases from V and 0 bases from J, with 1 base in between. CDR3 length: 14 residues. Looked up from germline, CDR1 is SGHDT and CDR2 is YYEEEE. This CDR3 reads CASSLDSGANVLTF. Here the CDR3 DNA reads TGTGCCAGCAGCTTGGACTCTGGGGCCAACGTCCTGACTTTC.

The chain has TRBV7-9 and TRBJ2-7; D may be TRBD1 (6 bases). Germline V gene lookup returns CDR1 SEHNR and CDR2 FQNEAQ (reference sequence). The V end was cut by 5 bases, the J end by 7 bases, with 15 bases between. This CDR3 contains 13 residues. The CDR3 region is CASSPQGSGEQYF. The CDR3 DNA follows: TGTGCCAGCAGCCCCCAGGGGTCGGGAGAGCAGTACTTC.

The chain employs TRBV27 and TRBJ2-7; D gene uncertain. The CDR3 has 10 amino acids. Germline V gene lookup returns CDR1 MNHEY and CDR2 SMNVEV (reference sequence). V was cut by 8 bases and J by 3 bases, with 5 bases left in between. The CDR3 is CASGDYEQYF. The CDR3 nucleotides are TGTGCCAGCGGTGACTACGAGCAGTACTTC.

CDR3 amino acids: CASSLLLTGELFF. As DNA, the CDR3 is TGTGCCAGCAGCCTCCTGCTCACCGGGGAGCTGTTTTTT. The chain has TRBV11-3 and TRBJ2-2, with D uncertain. This CDR3 has 13 amino acids. Trimming removed 5 bases at V and 4 bases at J, with 8 bases between. Germline CDR1 is SGHNT and CDR2 is YENEEA.